A selection of T cell receptor beta chains follows, all from one sample in a study of blood T cell repertoires in COVID-19. Profiled with immunoSEQ multiplex PCR; TCRdb holds only in-frame clones, not every one. Among around 250,000 clones listed, 85% to 90% were seen once. Sequences were obtained from PBMCs or T cells enriched from blood (not recorded which). The receptors originated from a man younger than 35 who had recovered from COVID-19. Each CDR3 is given with its conserved first and last residue. Fields, in order: clone size, V gene, J gene, CDR3 protein. Clone size is stated in some rows and not others, as once, few, many or a class when expanded.

>once|TRBV19|TRBJ2-1
CASSGWERSYNEQFF
>.|TRBV27|TRBJ2-7
CASSLRGPGYEQYF
>.|TRBV5-1|TRBJ1-2
CASSSRSGQDGYTF
>.|TRBV28|TRBJ1-5
CASSYDVGGAWGQPQHF
>.|TRBV3-1/TRBV3-2|TRBJ1-5
CASSRGGGNQPQHF
>.|TRBV7-2|TRBJ2-3
CASGPERGGRDTQYF
>.|TRBV7-6|TRBJ2-6
CASSYREGAGANVLTF
>.|TRBV7-2|TRBJ2-5
CASSSTSGLGETQYF
>.|TRBV5-1|TRBJ2-5
CASSLGDRQETQYF
>.|TRBV4-2|TRBJ2-2
CASSHRPGHQNTGELFF
>.|TRBV5-1|TRBJ1-3
CASSLVGAGSGNTIYF
>.|TRBV7-4|TRBJ2-1
CASSLTQGGEQFF
>once|TRBV5-6|TRBJ1-2
CASSSGGAGYGYTF
>.|TRBV10-1|TRBJ1-3
CASRLGRGHGNTIYF
>.|TRBV5-6|TRBJ2-6
CASSRSGTGANVLTF
>.|TRBV24-1|TRBJ2-3
CATSDPRTSGGASDTQYF
>.|TRBV2|TRBJ2-1
CASSVQGSNYNEQFF
>once|TRBV5-6|TRBJ2-1
CASSQGAQGAENEQFF
>.|TRBV6-5|TRBJ1-2
CASSRTGDNYGYTF
>.|TRBV15|TRBJ2-1
CATSREQGARNEQFF
>.|TRBV11-3|TRBJ2-7
CASSYRDRGPHSSYEQYF
>.|TRBV10-3|TRBJ1-3
CAIRDTGKGNTIYF
>.|TRBV9|TRBJ2-5
CASSVGLAGETQYF
>.|TRBV7-9|TRBJ1-1
CASSLEDRETEAFF
>.|TRBV9|TRBJ2-3
CASSAQEGDTQYF
>.|TRBV11-2|TRBJ1-1
CASGYRGPEAFF
>once|TRBV3-1/TRBV3-2|TRBJ2-1
CASSQRDEQFF
>once|TRBV5-1|TRBJ1-1
CASSSWGGNTEAFF
>.|TRBV13|TRBJ1-1
CASSSKTGVYTEAFF
>.|TRBV7-9|TRBJ1-3
CASSEPGVRNTIYF
>.|TRBV30|TRBJ1-6
CAWRRDAAYSPLHF
>.|TRBV10-2|TRBJ2-1
CATFGLAGNEQFF
>.|TRBV27|TRBJ1-1
CASSAFSGALEAFF
>.|TRBV21-1|TRBJ1-1
CASSKDRGLGNTEAFF
>.|TRBV5-1|TRBJ1-1
CASSLQGGNTEAFF
>few|TRBV11-2|TRBJ2-7
CASSLQGYEQYF
>.|TRBV5-1|TRBJ2-1
CASSPPRLVYNEQFF
>.|TRBV18|TRBJ2-3
CASSPGQGRDTQYF
>.|TRBV28|TRBJ1-2
CASSFGQGDYGYTF